Presented here are 22 T cell receptor beta chains from one specimen sequenced in a study of shared clonotypes between healthy human individuals. Method: immunoSEQ multiplex PCR; TCRdb's copy keeps in-frame clones and lacks some. Here the sample spans roughly 2 million clones, approximately 94% being singletons. The source material was naive CD4+ T cells sorted from blood. Specified subset: CD45RA+ positively selected. These receptors were collected from a young man in good health.

The chain is built from TRBV6-5 and TRBJ2-2; D may be TRBD1 (5 bases). The CDR3 length is 13 residues. CDR1 MNHEY and CDR2 SVGAGI come from the germline V gene. V shed 6 bases and J shed 8 bases, with 13 bases lying between them. For the CDR3, the DNA is TGTGCCAGCAGACAGGCAAGCCGTGGGGAGCTGTTTTTT. Amino acids: CASRQASRGELFF.

This chain links TRBV11-2 with TRBJ2-2, with 9 positions matching TRBD2. This CDR3 is 15 amino acids long. Germline V lookup: CDR1 SGHAT, CDR2 FQNNGV. V was pared by 5 bases and J by 4 bases, with 5 bases of the junction left unmatched. CDR3 coding DNA: TGTGCCAGCAGCGATAGGCGGGGGGGCACCGGGGAGCTGTTTTTT. Translated, it gives CASSDRRGGTGELFF. The variable domain in full, completed from reference TRBV11-2 and TRBJ2-2, reads EAGVAQSPRYKIIEKRQSVAFWCNPISGHATLYWYQQILGQGPKLLIQFQNNGVVDDSQLPKDRFSAERLKGVDSTLKIQPAKLEDSAVYLCASSDRRGGTGELFFGEGSRLTVL.

This rearrangement joins TRBV28 to TRBJ1-1; tentative D call: TRBD1 (5 bases). CDR1 is MDHEN and CDR2 is SYDVKM in the germline V gene. This CDR3 region has 14 residues. The germline V and J ends were trimmed by 7 bases and 3 bases, with 15 bases remaining between them. CDR3 sequence reads: CASIIGWGYTEAFF. CDR3 sequence (DNA): TGTGCCAGCATCATAGGGTGGGGGTACACTGAAGCTTTCTTT.

The V and J genes are TRBV6-5 and TRBJ2-7; 7 bases are shared with TRBD2. CDR3 length equals 15 residues. CDR1 MNHEY and CDR2 SVGAGI come from the germline V gene. Trimming cost V 6 bases and J 7 bases; bases outside gene matches: 15. The CDR3: CASSDSALGGGEQYF. The CDR3 nucleotides read TGTGCCAGCAGCGACTCAGCCTTGGGGGGAGGGGAGCAGTACTTC.

This chain links TRBV7-2 with TRBJ2-7; unclear D gene. The CDR3 sequence is 14 residues long. Trimming took off 0 bases at V and 2 bases at J, with 8 bases between the two ends. CDR1 and CDR2 (germline): SGHTA, FQGNSA. The CDR3 DNA follows: TGTGCCAGCAGCTTAGCTGGTAGACCCTACGAGCAGTACTTC. Its translation: CASSLAGRPYEQYF.

J is TRBJ2-7 and V is TRBV6-6; D tentatively reads TRBD1 or TRBD2 (7 bases each). Germline V gene lookup returns CDR1 MNHNY and CDR2 SVGAGI (reference sequence). The CDR3 extends over 15 amino acids. With 2 bases removed from V and 2 bases from J, the gap between germline ends came to 13 bases. CDR3 in amino acids: CASSYGRGPPYEQYF. CDR3 in DNA: TGTGCCAGCAGTTACGGGAGGGGGCCCCCCTACGAGCAGTACTTC.

V usage is TRBV7-9 and J usage is TRBJ2-3, with D maybe TRBD2 (5 bases). Germline CDR1 reads SEHNR; CDR2 reads FQNEAQ (reference sequence). V was pared by 2 bases and J by 3 bases, with 15 bases between. This CDR3 comprises 16 residues. The CDR3 DNA is TGTGCCAGCAGCTTAACTAGTGGTTCGGGTACAGATACGCAGTATTTT. Translation gives CASSLTSGSGTDTQYF.

The gene calls are TRBV11-3 and TRBJ2-5, with 7 bases matching TRBD1. V lost 4 bases and J lost 5; bases outside the gene matches: 10. The CDR3 runs 15 residues. Germline CDR1 reads SGHNT; CDR2 reads YENEEA. DNA of the CDR3: TGTGCCAGCAGCTCAGGGGGTCCGGTGGGCGAGACCCAGTACTTC. This sequence encodes CASSSGGPVGETQYF.

The chain links TRBV5-6 to TRBJ2-5; D gene uncertain. V shed 4 bases and J shed 0 bases, with 13 bases lying between them. The CDR3 is 15 amino acids. CDR1 SGHDT and CDR2 YYEEEE come from the germline V gene. The CDR3 DNA sequence: TGTGCCAGCAGCAGCTTACAGCTTAACCAAGAGACCCAGTACTTC. Protein product: CASSSLQLNQETQYF.

The chain recombines TRBV27 with TRBJ2-7; D gene ambiguous. CDR1 is MNHEY and CDR2 is SMNVEV in the germline V gene (reference sequence). CDR3 length equals 15 residues. V shed 2 bases and J shed 4 bases, with 15 bases lying between them. CDR3 in DNA: TGTGCCAGCAGTTTAACCCGCTCCCCACCGTACGAGCAGTACTTC. Translation gives CASSLTRSPPYEQYF.

The V gene is TRBV12-5, the J gene TRBJ2-4; perhaps D is TRBD1 or TRBD2 (6 bases each). The CDR3 consists of 15 residues. V was shortened by 3 bases and J by 1 base, with 10 bases between the two germline ends. Per the germline V gene, CDR1 is LGHNT and CDR2 is FRNRAP. Written as DNA, the CDR3 is TGTGCTAGTGGTTTTAGGGGGGAGGCCAAAAACATTCAGTACTTC. This translates into CASGFRGEAKNIQYF. The full variable domain, with the rest looked up from reference TRBV12-5 and TRBJ2-4, is DARVTQTPRHKVTEMGQEVTMRCQPILGHNTVFWYRQTMMQGLELLAYFRNRAPLDDSGMPKDRFSAEMPDATLATLKIQPSEPRDSAVYFCASGFRGEAKNIQYFGAGTRLSVL.

The table lists this clone with a count of one. The rearrangement joins TRBV5-6 to TRBJ1-5, with 8 bases that match TRBD1. Trimming took 0 bases from V and 9 from J; bases not matched to a gene: 8. Germline CDR1 reads SGHDT; CDR2 reads YYEEEE. The CDR3 is 15 residues long. The CDR3 DNA is TGTGCCAGCAGCTTGGGGCAGGGGGCCCCCTGGCCCCAGCATTTT. Residues: CASSLGQGAPWPQHF.

The chain uses TRBV7-6 and TRBJ2-5; D not certain. This CDR3 has 15 amino acids. The ends were cut back, 5 bases at V and 1 base at J, with 14 bases in the middle. CDR1 and CDR2 (germline): SGHVS, FNYEAQ. CDR3: CASSPIGQPQETQYF. The CDR3 DNA reads as TGTGCCAGCAGCCCTATCGGCCAGCCCCAAGAGACCCAGTACTTC.

The gene calls are TRBV28 and TRBJ1-1; possibly TRBD1 for D (6 bases). Germline-derived CDR1 and CDR2 are MDHEN and SYDVKM. Deletions cut 6 bases from V and 8 bases from J, with 10 bases between. CDR3 length: 11 residues. The CDR3 loop is CASRYDREAFF. The CDR3 nucleotides read TGTGCCAGCAGGTACGACAGGGAAGCTTTCTTT.

The chain has TRBV19 and TRBJ2-1, with a weak D call TRBD2 (6 bases). Looked up from germline, CDR1 is LNHDA and CDR2 is SQIVND (reference sequence). This CDR3 comprises 13 residues. Trimming took off 7 bases at V and 5 bases at J, with 12 bases between the two ends. The CDR3 here is CASKWSGDNEQFF. As DNA, the CDR3 is TGTGCCAGTAAATGGTCGGGGGACAATGAGCAGTTCTTC.

The V and J genes are TRBV10-3 and TRBJ2-3, with a weak D call TRBD2 (6 bases). CDR1 is ENHRY and CDR2 is SYGVKD in the germline V gene. This CDR3 has 13 amino acids. V dropped 0 bases and J dropped 9 bases, with 10 bases sitting between them. The CDR3 nucleotides read TGTGCCATCAGTGAGTCGGGACTTGAAACGCAGTATTTT. Its protein is CAISESGLETQYF.

V gene TRBV13 combines with J gene TRBJ1-6; no reliable D call. The CDR3 has 11 residues. The V end was cut by 10 bases, the J end by 15 bases, with 16 bases between. CDR1 PRHDT and CDR2 FYEKMQ come from the germline V gene (reference sequence). CDR3 region: CATLKFLRLHF. In DNA form, the CDR3 reads TGTGCCACCCTAAAGTTTCTTCGCCTCCACTTT. The complete variable domain, with remaining parts taken from reference TRBV13 and TRBJ1-6, reads AAGVIQSPRHLIKEKRETATLKCYPIPRHDTVYWYQQGPGQDPQFLISFYEKMQSDKGSIPDRFSAQQFSDYHSELNMSSLELGDSALYFCATLKFLRLHFGNGTRLTVT.

The chain is built from TRBV18 and TRBJ2-7; a weak D match, TRBD2 (6 bases). Germline V CDR1 and CDR2: KGHSH, LQKENI. CDR3 length: 15 residues. Between the trimmed V and J ends, which lost 4 bases and 0 bases, there was a span of 13 bases. The CDR3 coding sequence is TGTGCCAGCTCACGGAAGTTAGCGGACTCCTACGAGCAGTACTTC. Protein: CASSRKLADSYEQYF.

The rearrangement links TRBV6-4 to TRBJ2-7, with TRBD2 matching over 8 bases. Germline trimming cut 10 bases from V and 5 bases from J; bases unmatched to any gene: 16. The length of the CDR3 is 15 residues. CDR1 and CDR2 from the germline V gene are MRHNA and SNTAGT. The CDR3: CAILRERELNNEQYF. The CDR3 DNA is TGTGCCATCCTCAGAGAGCGGGAGTTAAATAACGAGCAGTACTTC.

J is TRBJ2-7 and V is TRBV5-6, with a tentative D call TRBD2 (5 bases). The CDR3 has 14 residues. Trimming left V 1 base short and J 5 bases short, with 13 bases between. The germline V gene has CDR1 SGHDT and CDR2 YYEEEE. The CDR3: CASSLTGFSDEQYF. DNA for the CDR3: TGTGCCAGCAGCTTGACGGGGTTTTCCGACGAGCAGTACTTC.

This sequence joins TRBV19 and TRBJ2-7, with 10 bases identical to TRBD2. J gave up 9 bases and V 5 bases, and 10 bases lay outside the gene matches. This CDR3 region has 14 residues. Per germline, CDR1 LNHDA and CDR2 SQIVND (reference sequence). The CDR3 sequence: CASSATSGLDAQYF. In nucleotides, the CDR3 is TGTGCCAGTAGTGCGACTAGCGGGCTAGACGCGCAGTACTTC. The full variable domain, rest sourced from reference TRBV19 and TRBJ2-7, is DGGITQSPKYLFRKEGQNVTLSCEQNLNHDAMYWYRQDPGQGLRLIYYSQIVNDFQKGDIAEGYSVSREKKESFPLTVTSAQKNPTAFYLCASSATSGLDAQYFGPGTRLTVT.

The chain couples TRBV7-2 to TRBJ1-3, with 7 bases that match TRBD1. Germline CDR1 SGHTA, CDR2 FQGNSA. J was trimmed by 7 bases and V by 2 bases; bases with no gene match: 8. The CDR3 loop spans 15 amino acids. CDR3 sequence (DNA): TGTGCCAGCAGCTTACCCCCCCAGGGGGTCAACACCATATATTTT. As protein: CASSLPPQGVNTIYF.